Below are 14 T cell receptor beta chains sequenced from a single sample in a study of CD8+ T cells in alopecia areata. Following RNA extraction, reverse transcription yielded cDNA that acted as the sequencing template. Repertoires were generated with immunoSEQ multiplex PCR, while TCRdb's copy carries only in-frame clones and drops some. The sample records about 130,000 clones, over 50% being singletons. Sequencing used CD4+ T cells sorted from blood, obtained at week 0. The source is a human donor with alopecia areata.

Here the CDR3 DNA reads TGTGCCAGTAGTACGAAGAACGGGATCGAGCAGTTCTTC. It codes for CASSTKNGIEQFF. The rearrangement links TRBV19 to TRBJ2-1; D might be TRBD2 (5 bases). V dropped 4 bases and J dropped 10 bases, with 14 bases sitting between them. This CDR3 is built from 13 residues. From germline, CDR1 is LNHDA and CDR2 SQIVND (reference sequence). The full variable domain, its missing parts supplied by reference TRBV19 and TRBJ2-1, is DGGITQSPKYLFRKEGQNVTLSCEQNLNHDAMYWYRQDPGQGLRLIYYSQIVNDFQKGDIAEGYSVSREKKESFPLTVTSAQKNPTAFYLCASSTKNGIEQFFGPGTRLTVL.

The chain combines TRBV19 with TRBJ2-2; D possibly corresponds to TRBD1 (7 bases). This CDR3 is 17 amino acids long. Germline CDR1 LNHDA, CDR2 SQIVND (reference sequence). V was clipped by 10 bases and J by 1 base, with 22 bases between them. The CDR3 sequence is CAKGRRGPSMNTGELFF. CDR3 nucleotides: TGTGCCAAAGGGAGGAGGGGGCCCTCTATGAACACCGGGGAGCTGTTTTTT.

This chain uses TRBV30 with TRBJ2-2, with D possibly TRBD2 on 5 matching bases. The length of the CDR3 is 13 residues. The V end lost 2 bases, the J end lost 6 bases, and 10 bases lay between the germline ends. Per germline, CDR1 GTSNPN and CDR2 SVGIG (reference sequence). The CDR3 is CAWSMTISGELFF. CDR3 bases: TGTGCCTGGAGTATGACTATCTCCGGGGAGCTGTTTTTT.

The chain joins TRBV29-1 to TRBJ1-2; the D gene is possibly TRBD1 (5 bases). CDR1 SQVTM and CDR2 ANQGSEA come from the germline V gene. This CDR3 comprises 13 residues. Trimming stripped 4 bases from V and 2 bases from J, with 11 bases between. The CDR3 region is CSVVVGGNYGYTF. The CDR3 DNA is TGCAGCGTTGTTGTCGGGGGGAACTATGGCTACACCTTC.

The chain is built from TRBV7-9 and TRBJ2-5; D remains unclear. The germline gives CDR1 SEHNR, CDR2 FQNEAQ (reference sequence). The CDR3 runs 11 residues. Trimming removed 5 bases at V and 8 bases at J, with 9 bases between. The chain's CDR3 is CASSLTDTQYF. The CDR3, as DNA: TGTGCCAGCAGCCTGACCGACACCCAGTACTTC.

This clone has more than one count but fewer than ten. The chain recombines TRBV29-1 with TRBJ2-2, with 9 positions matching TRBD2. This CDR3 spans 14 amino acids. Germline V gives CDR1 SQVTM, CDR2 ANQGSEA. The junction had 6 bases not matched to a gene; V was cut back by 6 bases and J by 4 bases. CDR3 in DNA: TGCAGCGTCGCGCGGGAGGGATTCACCGGGGAGCTGTTTTTT. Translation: CSVAREGFTGELFF.

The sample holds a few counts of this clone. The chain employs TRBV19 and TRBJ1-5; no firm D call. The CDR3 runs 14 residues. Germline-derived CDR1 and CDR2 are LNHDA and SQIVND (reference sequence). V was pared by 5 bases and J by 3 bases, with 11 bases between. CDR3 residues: CASSRGINNQPQHF. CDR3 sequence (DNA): TGTGCCAGTAGTCGAGGGATTAACAATCAGCCCCAGCATTTT.

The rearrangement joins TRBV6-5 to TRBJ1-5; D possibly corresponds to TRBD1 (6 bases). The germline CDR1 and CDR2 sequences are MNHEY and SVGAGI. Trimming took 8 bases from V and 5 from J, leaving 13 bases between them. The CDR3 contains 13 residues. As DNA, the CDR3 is TGTGCCAGCTGTCGCGGGGGCGATCAGCCCCAGCATTTT. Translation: CASCRGGDQPQHF.

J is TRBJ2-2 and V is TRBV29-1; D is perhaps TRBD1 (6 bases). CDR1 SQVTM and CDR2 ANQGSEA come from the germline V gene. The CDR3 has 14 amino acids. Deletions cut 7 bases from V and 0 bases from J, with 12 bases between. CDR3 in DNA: TGCAGCGCACGGACAGAGGCGAACACCGGGGAGCTGTTTTTT. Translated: CSARTEANTGELFF.

The CDR3 coding sequence is TGTGCCAGCAGTCAATCGGTCTACGAGCAGTACTTC. It codes for CASSQSVYEQYF. This chain connects TRBV7-2 to TRBJ2-7; D remains ambiguous. V was clipped by 6 bases and J by 3 bases, with 9 bases between them. Germline V gene lookup returns CDR1 SGHTA and CDR2 FQGNSA. CDR3 size: 12 residues.

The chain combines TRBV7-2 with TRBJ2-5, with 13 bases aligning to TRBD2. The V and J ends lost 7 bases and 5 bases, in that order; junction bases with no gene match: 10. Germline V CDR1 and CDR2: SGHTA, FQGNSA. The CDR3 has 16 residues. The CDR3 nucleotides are TGTGCCAGCAACGGACTAGCGGGGGCCCCTAGGGAGACCCAGTACTTC. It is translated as CASNGLAGAPRETQYF.

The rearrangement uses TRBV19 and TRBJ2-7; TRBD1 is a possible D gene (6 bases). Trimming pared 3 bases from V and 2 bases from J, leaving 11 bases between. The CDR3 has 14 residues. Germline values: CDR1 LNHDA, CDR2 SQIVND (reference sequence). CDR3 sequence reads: CASSMVGGPYEQYF. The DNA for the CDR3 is TGTGCCAGTAGTATGGTAGGGGGACCCTACGAGCAGTACTTC.

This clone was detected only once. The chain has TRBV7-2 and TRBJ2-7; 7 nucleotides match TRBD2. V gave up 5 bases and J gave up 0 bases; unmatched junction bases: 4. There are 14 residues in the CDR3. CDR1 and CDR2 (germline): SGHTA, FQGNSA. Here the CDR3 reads CASSPLALSYEQYF. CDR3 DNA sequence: TGTGCCAGCAGCCCACTAGCGCTCTCCTACGAGCAGTACTTC. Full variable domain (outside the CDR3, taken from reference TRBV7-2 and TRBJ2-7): GAGVSQSPSNKVTEKGKDVELRCDPISGHTALYWYRQSLGQGLEFLIYFQGNSAPDKSGLPSDRFSAERTGGSVSTLTIQRTQQEDSAVYLCASSPLALSYEQYFGPGTRLTVT.

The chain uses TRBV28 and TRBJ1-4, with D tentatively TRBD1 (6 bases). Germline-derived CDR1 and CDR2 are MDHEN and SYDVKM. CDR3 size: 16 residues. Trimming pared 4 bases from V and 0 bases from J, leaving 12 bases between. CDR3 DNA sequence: TGTGCCAGCAGTTCCGGACAGCAAGCAACTAATGAAAAACTGTTTTTT. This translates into CASSSGQQATNEKLFF.